This T cell receptor beta chain derives from a study of shared clonotypes between healthy human individuals. At the deep level, the assay was run. Profiled with immunoSEQ multiplex PCR; TCRdb holds only in-frame clones, not every one. The sample contains around 2,000,000 clones, around 93% of which appear only once. The study's findings and limits: Naive CD4 clonotypes were shared across several donors at around 5%.

Naive CD8 isolation took CD45RO-negative cells positively selected for CCR7 and excluded terminally differentiated effector memory CD45RA+ cells. Only Caucasian adults living in Nashville, Tennessee served as donors. CDR1 and CDR2 from the germline V gene are MNHNS and SASEGT. The CDR3 length is 15 residues. The germline V and J ends were trimmed by 6 bases and 4 bases, with 18 bases remaining between them. Turning to this clone: The antigen remains unidentified.

The chain links TRBV6-1 to TRBJ1-2; no firm D call. Input material: naive CD8+ T cells from PBMCs. The receptor's source is a young man in good health. Some clones in this sample may be carry-over from other donors' samples. The CDR3 loop is CASRPSRGRAYGYTF. CDR3 in DNA: TGTGCCAGCAGACCCAGTCGGGGAAGGGCCTATGGCTACACCTTC.